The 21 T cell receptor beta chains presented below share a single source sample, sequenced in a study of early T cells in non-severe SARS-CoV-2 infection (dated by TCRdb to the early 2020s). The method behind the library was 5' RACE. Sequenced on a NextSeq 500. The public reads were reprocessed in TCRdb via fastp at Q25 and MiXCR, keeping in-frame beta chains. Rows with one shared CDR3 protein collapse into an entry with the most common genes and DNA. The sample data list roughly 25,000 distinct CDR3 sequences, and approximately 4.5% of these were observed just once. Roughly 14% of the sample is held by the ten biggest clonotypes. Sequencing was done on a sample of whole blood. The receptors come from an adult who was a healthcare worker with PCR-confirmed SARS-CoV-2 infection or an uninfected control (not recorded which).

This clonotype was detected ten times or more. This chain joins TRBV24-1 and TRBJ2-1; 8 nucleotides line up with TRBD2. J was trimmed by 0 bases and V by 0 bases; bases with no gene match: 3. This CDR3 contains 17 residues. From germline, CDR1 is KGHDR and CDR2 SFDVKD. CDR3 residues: CATSDLSAGASYNEQFF. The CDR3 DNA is TGTGCCACCAGTGATTTGTCAGCGGGAGCCTCCTACAATGAGCAGTTCTTC.

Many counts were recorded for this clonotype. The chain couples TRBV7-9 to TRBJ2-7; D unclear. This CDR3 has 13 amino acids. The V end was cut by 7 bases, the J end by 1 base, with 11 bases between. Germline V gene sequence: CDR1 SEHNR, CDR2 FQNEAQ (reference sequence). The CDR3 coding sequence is TGTGCCAGCAACCTTTTGACGTCCTACGAGCAGTACTTC. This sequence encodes CASNLLTSYEQYF.

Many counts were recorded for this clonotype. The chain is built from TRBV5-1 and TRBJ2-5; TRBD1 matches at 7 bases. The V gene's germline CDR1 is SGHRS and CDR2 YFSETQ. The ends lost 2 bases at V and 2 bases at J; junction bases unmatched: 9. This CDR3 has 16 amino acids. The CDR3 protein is CASSLRATGRQETQYF. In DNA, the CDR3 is TGCGCCAGCAGCTTAAGAGCGACAGGGAGACAAGAGACCCAGTACTTC.

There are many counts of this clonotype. The CDR3: CASSSGLAQGEQFF. CDR3 in DNA: TGTGCCAGCAGCTCGGGACTAGCTCAGGGTGAGCAGTTCTTC. The rearrangement joins TRBV7-6 to TRBJ2-1, with 9 bases matching TRBD2. The germline V gene has CDR1 SGHVS and CDR2 FNYEAQ. CDR3 size: 14 residues. The junction had 7 bases not matched to a gene; V was cut back by 4 bases and J by 9 bases.

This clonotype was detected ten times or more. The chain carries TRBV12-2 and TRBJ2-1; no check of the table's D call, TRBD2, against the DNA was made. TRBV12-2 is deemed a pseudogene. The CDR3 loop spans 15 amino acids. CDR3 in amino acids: CASRWALAGEMEQFF. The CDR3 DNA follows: TGTGCAAGTCGCTGGGCTCTAGCGGGAGAGATGGAGCAGTTCTTC.

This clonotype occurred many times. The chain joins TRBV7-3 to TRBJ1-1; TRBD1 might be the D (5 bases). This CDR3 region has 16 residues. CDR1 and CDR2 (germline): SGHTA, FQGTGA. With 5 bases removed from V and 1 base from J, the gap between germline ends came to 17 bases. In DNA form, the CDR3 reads TGTGCCAGCAGCCTAGCCGGGGGGACTCAGAACACTGAAGCTTTCTTT. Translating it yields CASSLAGGTQNTEAFF.

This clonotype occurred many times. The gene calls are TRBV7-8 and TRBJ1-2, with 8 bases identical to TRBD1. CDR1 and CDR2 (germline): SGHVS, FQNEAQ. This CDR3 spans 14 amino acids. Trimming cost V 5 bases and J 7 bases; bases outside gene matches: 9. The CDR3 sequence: CASSDRRGQVGYTF. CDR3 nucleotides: TGTGCCAGCAGCGATCGCAGGGGGCAGGTTGGCTACACCTTC. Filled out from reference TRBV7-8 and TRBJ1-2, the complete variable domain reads GAGVSQSPRYKVAKRGQDVALRCDPISGHVSLFWYQQALGQGPEFLTYFQNEAQLDKSGLPSDRFFAERPEGSVSTLKIQRTQQEDSAVYLCASSDRRGQVGYTFGSGTRLTVV.

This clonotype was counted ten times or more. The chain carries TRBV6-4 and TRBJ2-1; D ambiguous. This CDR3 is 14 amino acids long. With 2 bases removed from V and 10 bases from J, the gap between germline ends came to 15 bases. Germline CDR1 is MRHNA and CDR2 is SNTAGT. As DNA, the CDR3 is TGTGCCAGCAGTGACCCGAAGAGAGGACGAGAGCAGTTCTTC. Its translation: CASSDPKRGREQFF.

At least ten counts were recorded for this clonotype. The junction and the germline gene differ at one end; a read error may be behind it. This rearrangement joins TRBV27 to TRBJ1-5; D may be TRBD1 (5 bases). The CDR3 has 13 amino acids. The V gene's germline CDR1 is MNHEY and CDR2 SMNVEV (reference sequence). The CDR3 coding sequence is TGTGCCAGTAGTTTGGGGGTCACTCAGCCCCAGCATTTT. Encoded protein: CASSLGVTQPQHF.

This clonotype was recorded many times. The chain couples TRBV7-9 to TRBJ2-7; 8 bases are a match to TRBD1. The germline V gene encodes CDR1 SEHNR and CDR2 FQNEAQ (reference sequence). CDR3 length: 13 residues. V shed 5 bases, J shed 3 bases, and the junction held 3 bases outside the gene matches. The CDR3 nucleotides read TGTGCCAGCAGCCCCAGGGGGCACTACGAGCAGTACTTC. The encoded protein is CASSPRGHYEQYF.

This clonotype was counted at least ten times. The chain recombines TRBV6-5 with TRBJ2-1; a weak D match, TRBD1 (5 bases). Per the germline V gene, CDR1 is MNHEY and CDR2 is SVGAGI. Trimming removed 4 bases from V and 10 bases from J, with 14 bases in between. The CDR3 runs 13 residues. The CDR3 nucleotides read TGTGCCAGCAGTTCCAAGGGGTCACGCGAGCAGTTCTTC. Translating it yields CASSSKGSREQFF.

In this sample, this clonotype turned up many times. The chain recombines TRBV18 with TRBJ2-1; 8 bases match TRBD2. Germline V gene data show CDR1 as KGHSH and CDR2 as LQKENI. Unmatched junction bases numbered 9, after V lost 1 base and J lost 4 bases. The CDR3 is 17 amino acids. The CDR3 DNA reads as TGTGCCAGCTCACCACTTCAGCTAGCGGGCTTTTACAATGAGCAGTTCTTC. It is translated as CASSPLQLAGFYNEQFF.

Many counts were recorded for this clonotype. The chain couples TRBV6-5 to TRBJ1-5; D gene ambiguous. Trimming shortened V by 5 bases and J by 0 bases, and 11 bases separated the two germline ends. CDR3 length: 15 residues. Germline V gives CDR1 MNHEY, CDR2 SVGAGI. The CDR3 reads CASSRNVYSNQPQHF. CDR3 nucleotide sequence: TGTGCCAGCAGTCGTAACGTTTATAGCAATCAGCCCCAGCATTTT.

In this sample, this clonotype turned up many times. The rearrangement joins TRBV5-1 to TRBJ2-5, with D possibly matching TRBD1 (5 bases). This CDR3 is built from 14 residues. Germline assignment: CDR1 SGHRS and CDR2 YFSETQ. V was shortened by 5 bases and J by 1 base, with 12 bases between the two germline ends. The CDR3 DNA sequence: TGCGCCAGCAGGACGACAGTTCTCCAAGAGACCCAGTACTTC. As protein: CASRTTVLQETQYF.

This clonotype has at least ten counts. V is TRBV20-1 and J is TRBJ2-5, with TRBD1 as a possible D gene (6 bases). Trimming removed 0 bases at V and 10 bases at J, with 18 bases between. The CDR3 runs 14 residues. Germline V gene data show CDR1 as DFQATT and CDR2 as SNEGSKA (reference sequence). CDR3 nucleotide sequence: TGCAGTGCTAGAGATGGGAAGGGGGTTTTTAGCCAGTACTTC. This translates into CSARDGKGVFSQYF.

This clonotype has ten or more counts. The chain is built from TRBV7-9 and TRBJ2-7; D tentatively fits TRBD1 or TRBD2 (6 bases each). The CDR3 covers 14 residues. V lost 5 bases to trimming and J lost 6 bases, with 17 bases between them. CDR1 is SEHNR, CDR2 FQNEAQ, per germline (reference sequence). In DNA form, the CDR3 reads TGTGCCAGCAGCCTTCTCCGGGGGCAGTCCGAGCAGTACTTC. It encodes CASSLLRGQSEQYF.

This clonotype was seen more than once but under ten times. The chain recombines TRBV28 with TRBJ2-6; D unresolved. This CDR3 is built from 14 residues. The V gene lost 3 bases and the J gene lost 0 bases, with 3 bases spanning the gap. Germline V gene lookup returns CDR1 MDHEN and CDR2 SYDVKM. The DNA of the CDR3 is TGTGCCAGCAGTTTCAACTCTGGGGCCAACGTCCTGACTTTC. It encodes CASSFNSGANVLTF. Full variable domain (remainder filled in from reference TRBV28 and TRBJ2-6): DVKVTQSSRYLVKRTGEKVFLECVQDMDHENMFWYRQDPGLGLRLIYFSYDVKMKEKGDIPEGYSVSREKKERFSLILESASTNQTSMYLCASSFNSGANVLTFGAGSRLTVL.

CDR3 DNA: TGTGCCAGCAGTACCCCGGGACAGGGGACCTACGAGCAGTACTTC. This sequence encodes CASSTPGQGTYEQYF. J is TRBJ2-7 and V is TRBV6-2 or TRBV6-3, with 10 bases that match TRBD1. The trim removed 5 bases at V and 2 bases at J, leaving 6 bases unmatched. CDR1 MNHEY and CDR2 SVGEGT come from the germline V gene. The CDR3 has 15 amino acids.

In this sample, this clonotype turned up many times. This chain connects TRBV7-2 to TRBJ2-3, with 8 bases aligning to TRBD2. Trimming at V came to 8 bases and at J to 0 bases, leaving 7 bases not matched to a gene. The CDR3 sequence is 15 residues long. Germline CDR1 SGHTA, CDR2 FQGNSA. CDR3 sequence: CASGRLATSTDTQYF. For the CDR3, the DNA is TGTGCCAGCGGGAGACTAGCGACTAGCACAGATACGCAGTATTTT.

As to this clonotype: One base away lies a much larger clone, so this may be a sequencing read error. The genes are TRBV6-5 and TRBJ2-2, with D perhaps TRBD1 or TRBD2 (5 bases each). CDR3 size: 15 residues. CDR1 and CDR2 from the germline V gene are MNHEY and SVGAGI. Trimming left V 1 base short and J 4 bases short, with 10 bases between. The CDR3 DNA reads TGTGCCAGCAGTTACTGGGGCGCGGGCACCGGGGAGCTGTTTTTT. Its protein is CASSYWGAGTGELFF.

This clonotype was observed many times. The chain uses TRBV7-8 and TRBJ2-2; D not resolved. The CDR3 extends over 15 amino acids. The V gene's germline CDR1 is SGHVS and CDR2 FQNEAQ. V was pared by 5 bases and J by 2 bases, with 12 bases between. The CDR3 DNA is TGTGCCAGCAGCCCCCCGACTGGTAACACCGGGGAGCTGTTTTTT. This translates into CASSPPTGNTGELFF.